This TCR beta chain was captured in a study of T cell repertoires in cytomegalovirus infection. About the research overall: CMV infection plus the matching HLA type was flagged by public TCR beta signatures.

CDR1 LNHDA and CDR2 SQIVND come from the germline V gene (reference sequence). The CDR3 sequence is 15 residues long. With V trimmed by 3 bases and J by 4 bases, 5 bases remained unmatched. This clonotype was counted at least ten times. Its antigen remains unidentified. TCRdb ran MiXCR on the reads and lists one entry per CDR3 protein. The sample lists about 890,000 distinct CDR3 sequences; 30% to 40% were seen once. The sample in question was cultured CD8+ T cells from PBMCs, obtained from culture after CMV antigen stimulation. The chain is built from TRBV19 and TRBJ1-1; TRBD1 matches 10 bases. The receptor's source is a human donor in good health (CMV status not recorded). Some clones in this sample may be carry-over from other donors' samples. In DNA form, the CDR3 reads TGTGCCAGTAGTATCCAGACAGGGGGCGGCACTGAAGCTTTCTTT. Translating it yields CASSIQTGGGTEAFF.